This TCR beta chain was obtained from a study of T cell responses to AZD1222 COVID-19 vaccine (dated by TCRdb to 2020 to 2022). With regard to the full study: TCR sequencing was performed for more than 230 trial participants, of whom roughly 200 were given two doses of AZD1222 and around 26 were given two doses of MenACWY control vaccine. Trial participants were enrolled by age into subgroups of 18-55, 56-69 and 70-plus years, and 148, 28 and 57 TCR-sequenced participants, respectively, were included in these subgroups. Results the study describes overall, beyond this receptor: Because no samples from the day 14 peak response were available, repertoires could be characterized only after the peak T cell response. The vaccine-associated CD4 TCRs covered the entire spike protein, and the dominant responses fell in regions 160-218 and 743-854. Only five or six AZD1222 recipients were SARS-CoV-2 seropositive at baseline, limiting conclusions about previously exposed vaccinees. The 56-69-year group was small, and its depth increase did not reach significance, likely because of low power. After two AZD1222 doses, both the breadth and the depth of spike-specific TCRs were significantly higher than at day 0 and than in MenACWY recipients. Participants were mostly white British and included more females than males, and it was suggested by the authors that clonal diversity may have been underestimated. Nearly half of unique spike-specific TCRs reportedly recognized epitopes outside regions mutated in the B.1.351 and B.1.1.7 variants.

Relative to germline, V is missing 3 bases and J is missing 5 bases, with 4 bases of the junction outside any gene match. The CDR3 measures 15 amino acids from cysteine to phenylalanine. CDR3 DNA is the only sequence kept; it has 45 bases, read in frame from the first base. CDR1 and CDR2 are read off the germline V gene as SGHRS and YFSETQ. The time point label for this specimen denotes: about 28 days (+/-7) after the second vaccine dose. AZD1222 recipients whose second dose came at about 4 weeks and those whose second dose came at about 12 weeks were combined into one group, since spike-specific TCR depth and breadth did not differ between the two schedules. The vaccinee samples were drawn from two UK trials, COV001 and COV002, one of which was a single-blind randomized controlled phase 2/3 trial testing AZD1222 (ChAdOx1 nCoV-19) in healthy adults. Trial participant PBMC samples were collected at day 0 and day 28 after the second dose for TCRbeta chain sequencing.

The CDR3 regions of human TCRbeta chains were analyzed by immunosequencing. The study's processing was this. TCRs in the repertoires were compared against a reference library of SARS-CoV-2-specific TCRs that had been generated with the MIRA antigen-specificity platform. Breadth was defined as the fraction of unique TCRs that were SARS-CoV-2-associated, and depth was defined as the fraction of total T cells that were SARS-CoV-2-associated. Using the MIRA data, each spike-specific TCR was mapped to the spike region that the TCR reacts to and placed in a CD4 or CD8 class. Log10-transformed breadth and depth values were compared by one-way ANOVA with Sidak's multiple comparisons tests. TCRdb retrieved this table from immuneACCESS and kept in-frame rearrangements only. Not all clones are present; in checked studies, unresolved V genes account for under half, and no reason is known for the remainder. That table furnishes V, J and clone size, whereas the DNA furnished D and trimming. The sample data list fewer than 120,000 clones, and approximately 94% of these were observed just once. The top ten clonotypes cover roughly 3.1% of the sample.

Points on this clone: The target of this receptor is not known. Base qualities are not recorded, but no much larger clone differs from it by a single base.

Recombination joined TRBV5-1 with TRBJ2-2; a stretch of 10 junction bases matches TRBD1. Material: peripheral blood, obtained 28 days after the second AZD1222 dose. This clonotype was sampled from an adult who received the AZD1222 COVID-19 vaccine. The bases read TGCGCCAGCAGCTCCGGGACAGGGGTTACCGGGGAGCTGTTTTTT. The resulting protein is CASSSGTGVTGELFF.